These 12 T cell receptor beta chains originate from one sample sequenced in a study of blood T cell repertoires in COVID-19. Only in-frame clones appear in the TCRdb table, and some are missing; sequencing was by immunoSEQ multiplex PCR. The table includes around 310,000 clones, 89% detected once. Source material: PBMCs or T cells enriched from blood (not recorded which). The receptors shown here come from a woman aged 25-40 years who had recovered from COVID-19.

This sequence joins TRBV5-5 and TRBJ1-1, with a possible D match to TRBD1 (6 bases). Trimming took 0 bases from V and 7 from J, leaving 13 bases between them. This CDR3 contains 14 residues. The germline gives CDR1 SGHKS, CDR2 YYEKEE (reference sequence). The CDR3 is CASSLEWGTIEAFF. The CDR3, as DNA: TGTGCCAGCAGCTTGGAGTGGGGGACAATTGAAGCTTTCTTT.

V gene TRBV9 combines with J gene TRBJ2-3; D not resolved. Germline loops: CDR1 SGDLS, CDR2 YYNGEE. The CDR3 loop spans 16 amino acids. The V end was cut by 6 bases, the J end by 5 bases, with 22 bases between. The chain's CDR3 is CASNREASLSGDTQYF. The DNA of the CDR3 is TGTGCCAGCAACCGAGAGGCAAGTCTGTCGGGAGATACGCAGTATTTT.

The chain is built from TRBV5-8 and TRBJ1-4, with TRBD1 identical over 9 bases. V shed 5 bases and J 6 bases; nucleotides not matched to a gene: 5. Looked up from germline, CDR1 is SGHTS and CDR2 is YDEGEE. The CDR3 totals 14 residues. The chain's CDR3 is CASSYDRGYEKLFF. The CDR3 nucleotides are TGTGCCAGCAGTTATGACAGGGGGTATGAAAAACTGTTTTTT.

V usage is TRBV13 and J usage is TRBJ2-1; tentative D call: TRBD2 (6 bases). Trimming pared 2 bases from V and 1 base from J, leaving 15 bases between. This CDR3 contains 17 residues. Germline loops: CDR1 PRHDT, CDR2 FYEKMQ (reference sequence). CDR3 DNA sequence: TGTGCCAGCAGCTTATTTTTAGCGGTACCGTCCTACAATGAGCAGTTCTTC. This encodes CASSLFLAVPSYNEQFF.

The chain links TRBV11-2 to TRBJ1-4, with TRBD1 identical over 9 bases. V shed 5 bases and J 2 bases; nucleotides not matched to a gene: 15. Germline V gene data show CDR1 as SGHAT and CDR2 as FQNNGV. The CDR3 covers 19 residues. The CDR3 nucleotides read TGTGCCAGCAGCGGGTCGGACAGGGGAACTTCCTACACTAATGAAAAACTGTTTTTT. This codes for CASSGSDRGTSYTNEKLFF.

The V and J genes are TRBV3-1 (or the pseudogene TRBV3-2) and TRBJ2-1; 9 bases align to TRBD2. Unmatched junction bases numbered 1, after V lost 1 base and J lost 3 bases. Germline CDR1 and CDR2: LGHDT and YNNKEL (reference sequence). The CDR3 is 15 residues long. CDR3 in DNA: TGTGCCAGCAGCCAAGCTAGCGGGGACTACAATGAGCAGTTCTTC. It specifies CASSQASGDYNEQFF.

The J gene is TRBJ2-4, the V gene TRBV4-3; 12 bases line up with TRBD2. The CDR3 has 18 amino acids. With 1 base clipped from V and 3 bases from J, the junction kept 7 bases outside the gene matches. Germline CDR1 reads LGHNA; CDR2 reads YSLEER. The DNA of the CDR3 is TGCGCCAGCAGCCAAGGACTAGCGGGAGACATCCGCAAAAACATTCAGTACTTC. Amino acids: CASSQGLAGDIRKNIQYF.

The V and J genes are TRBV12-3 or TRBV12-4 and TRBJ1-5; 7 nucleotides line up with TRBD1. J gave up 12 bases and V 5 bases, and 7 bases lay outside the gene matches. This CDR3 has 12 residues. CDR3 DNA: TGTGCCAGCAGTCCTGGGACAGATCTCCAGCATTTT. Amino acids: CASSPGTDLQHF.

The chain is built from TRBV10-3 and TRBJ2-1; TRBD2 matches 12 bases. The CDR3 extends over 17 amino acids. Germline V gene data show CDR1 as ENHRY and CDR2 as SYGVKD. The V segment lost 8 bases and the J segment 5 bases; nucleotides outside the gene matches: 13. The CDR3 sequence: CAISTSGRPLLNNEQFF. The DNA for the CDR3 is TGTGCCATCTCAACTAGCGGGAGGCCCTTACTAAACAATGAGCAGTTCTTC.

The chain employs TRBV5-6 and TRBJ1-5; tentative D call: TRBD1 (6 bases). The ends were cut back, 3 bases at V and 3 bases at J, with 16 bases in the middle. The CDR3 has 16 residues. Germline CDR1 and CDR2: SGHDT and YYEEEE. CDR3 nucleotides: TGTGCCAGCAGCTCCACCCCCGACAGGATCAATCAGCCCCAGCATTTT. It specifies CASSSTPDRINQPQHF.

The chain is built from TRBV4-1 and TRBJ2-7; maybe TRBD1 (6 bases). The germline V gene encodes CDR1 MGHRA and CDR2 YSYEKL. Trimming took 6 bases from V and 5 from J, leaving 17 bases between them. The CDR3 runs 14 residues. The CDR3 region has the DNA TGCGCCAGCAGAAAAGGACCAACAGGGCACGAGCAGTACTTC. Protein: CASRKGPTGHEQYF.

This clone was observed a handful of times. This rearrangement joins TRBV11-2 to TRBJ1-1; D gene unclear. With 2 bases removed from V and 3 bases from J, the gap between germline ends came to 7 bases. The CDR3 extends over 13 amino acids. The germline gives CDR1 SGHAT, CDR2 FQNNGV. CDR3 loop: CASSLNPDTEAFF. CDR3 DNA sequence: TGTGCCAGCAGCTTAAACCCAGACACTGAAGCTTTCTTT. Full variable domain (missing parts from reference TRBV11-2 and TRBJ1-1): EAGVAQSPRYKIIEKRQSVAFWCNPISGHATLYWYQQILGQGPKLLIQFQNNGVVDDSQLPKDRFSAERLKGVDSTLKIQPAKLEDSAVYLCASSLNPDTEAFFGQGTRLTVV.